A selection of T cell receptor beta chains follows, all from one sample in a study of blood T cell repertoires in COVID-19. Clones were read by immunoSEQ multiplex PCR, and TCRdb kept only the in-frame ones, dropping some. The top ten clones hold roughly 5% of a sample with about 95,000 clones, about nine tenths of them seen once. Material: peripheral blood. These receptor sequences come from a man between 60 and 70 years old with COVID-19, enrolled during active disease. Both conserved end residues are part of each CDR3. The order of the fields is J gene, D gene, CDR3 length, clone size, V gene, CDR3 protein, CDR3 DNA. The D gene is left open where the match is weak. Only part of the rows carry a size: once, few, many, or a class if the clone is expanded.

J gene: TRBJ1-4
D gene: -
CDR3 length: 13
clone size: -
V gene: TRBV14
CDR3 protein: CASSRTVNEKLFF
CDR3 DNA: TGTGCCAGCAGCCGGACAGTAAATGAAAAACTGTTTTTT

J gene: TRBJ2-7
D gene: -
CDR3 length: 13
clone size: -
V gene: TRBV6-5
CDR3 protein: CASSPTADYEQYF
CDR3 DNA: TGTGCCAGCAGCCCGACAGCCGACTACGAGCAGTACTTC

J gene: TRBJ2-2
D gene: -
CDR3 length: 13
clone size: -
V gene: TRBV6-6
CDR3 protein: CASQERNTGELFF
CDR3 DNA: TGTGCCAGCCAGGAACGGAACACCGGGGAGCTGTTTTTT

J gene: TRBJ1-2
D gene: TRBD1
CDR3 length: 16
clone size: -
V gene: TRBV27
CDR3 protein: CASSLVGQGAWYGYTF
CDR3 DNA: TGTGCCAGCAGTTTAGTAGGGCAGGGGGCCTGGTATGGCTACACCTTC

J gene: TRBJ1-1
D gene: -
CDR3 length: 16
clone size: -
V gene: TRBV30
CDR3 protein: CAWSPTFRTVNTEAFF
CDR3 DNA: TGTGCCTGGAGTCCCACTTTTAGAACAGTGAACACTGAAGCTTTCTTT

J gene: TRBJ1-1
D gene: -
CDR3 length: 15
clone size: -
V gene: TRBV19
CDR3 protein: CASSIGGRLNTEAFF
CDR3 DNA: TGTGCCAGTAGTATCGGGGGGCGCCTGAACACTGAAGCTTTCTTT

J gene: TRBJ1-2
D gene: -
CDR3 length: 13
clone size: -
V gene: TRBV28
CDR3 protein: CASSSQINYGYTF
CDR3 DNA: TGTGCCAGCAGTTCACAGATTAACTATGGCTACACCTTC

J gene: TRBJ2-7
D gene: TRBD2
CDR3 length: 15
clone size: -
V gene: TRBV9
CDR3 protein: CASSAGLAGVGEQYF
CDR3 DNA: TGTGCCAGCAGCGCCGGACTAGCGGGAGTGGGGGAGCAGTACTTC

J gene: TRBJ2-2
D gene: -
CDR3 length: 14
clone size: once
V gene: TRBV5-1
CDR3 protein: CASSLRTVTGELFF
CDR3 DNA: TGCGCCAGCAGCTTGAGGACAGTGACCGGGGAGCTGTTTTTT

J gene: TRBJ2-1
D gene: -
CDR3 length: 13
clone size: -
V gene: TRBV2
CDR3 protein: CASSVREYNEQFF
CDR3 DNA: TGTGCCAGCAGTGTTCGGGAGTACAATGAGCAGTTCTTC

J gene: TRBJ2-7
D gene: TRBD1
CDR3 length: 13
clone size: -
V gene: TRBV7-8
CDR3 protein: CASSWGQPYEQYF
CDR3 DNA: TGTGCCAGCAGCTGGGGACAGCCCTACGAGCAGTACTTC

J gene: TRBJ1-4
D gene: -
CDR3 length: 13
clone size: -
V gene: TRBV12-5
CDR3 protein: CASGPGPAEKLFF
CDR3 DNA: TGTGCTAGTGGTCCGGGTCCAGCCGAAAAACTGTTTTTT

J gene: TRBJ2-7
D gene: TRBD2
CDR3 length: 15
clone size: -
V gene: TRBV7-9
CDR3 protein: CASSLGRETPYEQYF
CDR3 DNA: TGTGCCAGCAGCTTAGGGCGGGAGACCCCTTACGAGCAGTACTTC

J gene: TRBJ2-7
D gene: TRBD2
CDR3 length: 15
clone size: -
V gene: TRBV5-5
CDR3 protein: CASSTLAGEGDEQYF
CDR3 DNA: TGTGCCAGCAGCACCCTAGCGGGAGAAGGCGACGAGCAGTACTTC

J gene: TRBJ2-3
D gene: -
CDR3 length: 14
clone size: -
V gene: TRBV19
CDR3 protein: CASSIDLEAYTQYF
CDR3 DNA: TGTGCCAGTAGTATAGATCTTGAGGCGTACACGCAGTATTTT

J gene: TRBJ1-1
D gene: -
CDR3 length: 15
clone size: few
V gene: TRBV24-1
CDR3 protein: CATSDSEQGRTEAFF
CDR3 DNA: TGTGCCACCAGTGATTCGGAACAGGGAAGAACTGAAGCTTTCTTT

J gene: TRBJ1-6
D gene: -
CDR3 length: 13
clone size: -
V gene: TRBV30
CDR3 protein: CAWMGGNNSPLHF
CDR3 DNA: TGTGCCTGGATGGGGGGAAATAATTCACCCCTCCACTTT

J gene: TRBJ2-1
D gene: TRBD2
CDR3 length: 12
clone size: -
V gene: TRBV12-3/TRBV12-4
CDR3 protein: CASNGGGTEQFF
CDR3 DNA: TGTGCCAGCAACGGGGGGGGGACTGAGCAGTTCTTC

J gene: TRBJ2-1
D gene: TRBD1
CDR3 length: 14
clone size: few
V gene: TRBV5-1
CDR3 protein: CASSSQGADNEQFF
CDR3 DNA: TGCGCCAGCAGCTCACAGGGGGCGGACAATGAGCAGTTCTTC

J gene: TRBJ2-7
D gene: -
CDR3 length: 13
clone size: -
V gene: TRBV5-7
CDR3 protein: CASSLAGSYEQYF
CDR3 DNA: TGTGCCAGCAGCTTGGCGGGATCCTACGAGCAGTACTTC

J gene: TRBJ2-1
D gene: TRBD2
CDR3 length: 19
clone size: -
V gene: TRBV3-1/TRBV3-2
CDR3 protein: CASSQNSGLAGYSYNEQFF
CDR3 DNA: TGTGCCAGCAGCCAAAATTCTGGACTAGCGGGTTACAGCTACAATGAGCAGTTCTTC

J gene: TRBJ2-7
D gene: -
CDR3 length: 12
clone size: -
V gene: TRBV30
CDR3 protein: CAWNNPSYEQYF
CDR3 DNA: TGTGCCTGGAACAATCCTTCCTACGAGCAGTACTTC